Listed below are T cell receptor beta chains from one sample, sequenced in a study of blood T cells in healthy people across ages. MiXCR was run by TCRdb on the 5' RACE reads, yielding one entry per CDR3 protein. This sample has hundreds of thousands of distinct CDR3 sequences, with just over 55% found just once. Input material: blood. The receptors shown here come from a man aged 40-49 years in good health. The CDR3 runs from the conserved cysteine through the conserved F or W. The D gene is left open where the match is weak. Clone size is shown for a subset of rows, as once, few, many or a class of expanded clone.

V gene: TRBV7-2; D gene: TRBD2; clone size: NA; J gene: TRBJ2-5; CDR3 DNA: TGTGCCAGCCGCTCCAGCGGGAGCGGAGAGACCCAGTACTTC; CDR3 protein: CASRSSGSGETQYF
V gene: TRBV30; D gene: TRBD1; clone size: NA; J gene: TRBJ2-5; CDR3 DNA: TGTGCCTGGAGATCGTACGGTGAGGGGGCTGGCCAAGAGACCCAGTACTTC; CDR3 protein: CAWRSYGEGAGQETQYF
V gene: TRBV27; D gene: NA; clone size: few; J gene: TRBJ1-5; CDR3 DNA: TGTGCCACTTTAAGGACGGGGGATAGCAATCAGCCCCAGCATTTT; CDR3 protein: CATLRTGDSNQPQHF
V gene: TRBV10-3; D gene: NA; clone size: few; J gene: TRBJ2-1; CDR3 DNA: TGTGCCACCATGGAGGGTGAGCAGTTCTTC; CDR3 protein: CATMEGEQFF
V gene: TRBV5-1; D gene: NA; clone size: NA; J gene: TRBJ2-7; CDR3 DNA: TGCGCCAGCAGCTTTCGGGCAGGGGTCTACGAGCAGTACTTC; CDR3 protein: CASSFRAGVYEQYF
V gene: TRBV12-3/TRBV12-4; D gene: NA; clone size: NA; J gene: TRBJ1-4; CDR3 DNA: TGTGCCAGCAGTCCACAGTCAAGGGAGGAAAAACTGTTTTTT; CDR3 protein: CASSPQSREEKLFF
V gene: TRBV28; D gene: NA; clone size: NA; J gene: TRBJ1-2; CDR3 DNA: TGTGCCAGCAGTCGACAGCAAATCGGAGTTTATGGCTACACCTTC; CDR3 protein: CASSRQQIGVYGYTF
V gene: TRBV20-1; D gene: TRBD2; clone size: NA; J gene: TRBJ2-7; CDR3 DNA: TGCAGTGCTAGAGATCTCCGGACTAGCGGGATTTTATCCTACGAGCAGTACTTC; CDR3 protein: CSARDLRTSGILSYEQYF
V gene: TRBV28; D gene: NA; clone size: once; J gene: TRBJ1-5; CDR3 DNA: TGTGCCAGCACCTCGGCGGTGGACGGTAGCAATCAGCCCCAGCATTTT; CDR3 protein: CASTSAVDGSNQPQHF
V gene: TRBV7-3; D gene: NA; clone size: NA; J gene: TRBJ2-1; CDR3 DNA: TGTGCCAGCAGCTTAGAGGCAGGGCCCCCCTACGAGCAGTTCTTC; CDR3 protein: CASSLEAGPPYEQFF
V gene: TRBV7-2; D gene: TRBD2; clone size: few; J gene: TRBJ2-5; CDR3 DNA: TGTGCCAGCAGCTCCCCACGGGGGGGATCCAACCAAGAGACCCAGTACTTC; CDR3 protein: CASSSPRGGSNQETQYF
V gene: TRBV4-2; D gene: TRBD1; clone size: once; J gene: TRBJ1-2; CDR3 DNA: TGTGCCAGCAGCCAATCGGCTACAGGGGGCACCTACTATGGCTACACCTTC; CDR3 protein: CASSQSATGGTYYGYTF
V gene: TRBV7-9; D gene: TRBD1; clone size: many; J gene: TRBJ1-6; CDR3 DNA: TGTGCCAGCAGCGGGGACAGGAACTACTATAATTCACCCCTCCACTTT; CDR3 protein: CASSGDRNYYNSPLHF
V gene: TRBV5-1; D gene: NA; clone size: NA; J gene: TRBJ1-2; CDR3 DNA: TGCGCCAGCACACGGTCCTCTGTAGAGGGTCGCGGCTACACCTTC; CDR3 protein: CASTRSSVEGRGYTF
V gene: TRBV29-1; D gene: TRBD2; clone size: NA; J gene: TRBJ2-1; CDR3 DNA: TGCAGCGTCGACGGGGGGAATGAGCAGTTCTTC; CDR3 protein: CSVDGGNEQFF
V gene: TRBV2; D gene: NA; clone size: once; J gene: TRBJ2-3; CDR3 DNA: TGTGCCAGCAGTGAAATGGGGAATTTAGCCACAGATACGCAGTATTTT; CDR3 protein: CASSEMGNLATDTQYF
V gene: TRBV3-1; D gene: NA; clone size: NA; J gene: TRBJ1-5; CDR3 DNA: TGTGCCAGCAGCCCACAACCCCACAGTCAGCCCCAGCATTTT; CDR3 protein: CASSPQPHSQPQHF
V gene: TRBV20-1; D gene: NA; clone size: NA; J gene: TRBJ1-1; CDR3 DNA: TGCAGTGCTAGGCCACCAGGACAGAACACTGAAGCTTTCTTT; CDR3 protein: CSARPPGQNTEAFF
V gene: TRBV25-1; D gene: NA; clone size: NA; J gene: TRBJ1-5; CDR3 DNA: TGTGCCAGCAGTGAATACGAGAATCAGCCCCAGCATTTT; CDR3 protein: CASSEYENQPQHF
V gene: TRBV29-1; D gene: NA; clone size: NA; J gene: TRBJ2-5; CDR3 DNA: TGCAGCGTTGATCGCCAGGGTAGGACCCAGTACTTC; CDR3 protein: CSVDRQGRTQYF
V gene: TRBV9; D gene: NA; clone size: NA; J gene: TRBJ2-3; CDR3 DNA: TGTGCCAGCAGCGTAGCGGCCGTGGCAGATACGCAGTATTTT; CDR3 protein: CASSVAAVADTQYF